This record covers a single TCR beta chain. Antigen: not known. The donors were in the approximately 120-subject validation cohort; that cohort was separate from the roughly 700-subject first cohort. This sample stems from a study of cytomegalovirus exposure and HLA in healthy donors. In the study overall: The 120 validation repertoires, a later analysis reported, used the same platform as the 650 to 800 repertoires from the first cohort. General observations from the study: The study listed approximately 160 cytomegalovirus-associated TCR beta chains. Reports indicated that the classifier achieved high specificity and sensitivity in diagnosing cytomegalovirus status.

Germline V gene data show CDR1 as SGHNT and CDR2 as YYREEE (reference sequence). The V and J ends lost 4 bases and 0 bases respectively, with 8 bases between them. CDR3 length equals 15 residues. TCRdb's copy holds only in-frame clones and misses some; the assay was immunoSEQ multiplex PCR. Seen here are approximately 150,000 clones, just under 90% observed once, and the top ten hold roughly 1.5%. This TCR derives from a woman in her 30s in good health and CMV-seronegative. The chain recombines TRBV5-4 with TRBJ2-6; D perhaps matches TRBD1 (6 bases). Sequencing was done on a sample of PBMCs. CDR3 in amino acids: CASSVDSSGANVLTF. DNA for the CDR3: TGTGCCAGCAGCGTGGACAGCTCTGGGGCCAACGTCCTGACTTTC. Using reference TRBV5-4 and TRBJ2-6 for the parts outside the CDR3, the full variable domain is ETGVTQSPTHLIKTRGQQVTLRCSSQSGHNTVSWYQQALGQGPQFIFQYYREEENGRGNFPPRFSGLQFPNYSSELNVNALELDDSALYLCASSVDSSGANVLTFGAGSRLTVL.